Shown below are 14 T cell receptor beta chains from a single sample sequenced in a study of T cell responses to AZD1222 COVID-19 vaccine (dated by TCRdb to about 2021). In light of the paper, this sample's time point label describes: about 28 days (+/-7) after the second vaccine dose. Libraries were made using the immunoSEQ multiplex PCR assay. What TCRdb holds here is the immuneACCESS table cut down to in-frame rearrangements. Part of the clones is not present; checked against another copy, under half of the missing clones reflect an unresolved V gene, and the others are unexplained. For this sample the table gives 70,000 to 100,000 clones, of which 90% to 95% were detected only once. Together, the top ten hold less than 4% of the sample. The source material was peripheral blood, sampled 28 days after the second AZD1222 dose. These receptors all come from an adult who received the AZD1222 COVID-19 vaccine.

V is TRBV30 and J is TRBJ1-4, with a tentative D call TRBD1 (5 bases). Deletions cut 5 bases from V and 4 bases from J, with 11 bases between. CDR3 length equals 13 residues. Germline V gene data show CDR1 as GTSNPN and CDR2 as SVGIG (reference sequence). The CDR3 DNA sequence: TGTGCCTGGGAGGACACGGGTAATGAAAAACTGTTTTTT. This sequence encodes CAWEDTGNEKLFF.

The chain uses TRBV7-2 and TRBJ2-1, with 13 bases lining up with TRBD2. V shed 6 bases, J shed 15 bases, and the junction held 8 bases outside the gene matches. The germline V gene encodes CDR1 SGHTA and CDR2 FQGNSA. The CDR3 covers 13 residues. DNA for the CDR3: TGTGCCAGCAGAGAAGGACTAGCGGGGGATCTGTTCTTC. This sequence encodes CASREGLAGDLFF.

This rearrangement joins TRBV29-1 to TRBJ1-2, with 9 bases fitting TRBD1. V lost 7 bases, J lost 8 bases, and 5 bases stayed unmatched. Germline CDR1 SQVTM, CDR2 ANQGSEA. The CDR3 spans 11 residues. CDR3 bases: TGCAGCGCTGAGACAGGGGGAGGCTACACCTTC. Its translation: CSAETGGGYTF.

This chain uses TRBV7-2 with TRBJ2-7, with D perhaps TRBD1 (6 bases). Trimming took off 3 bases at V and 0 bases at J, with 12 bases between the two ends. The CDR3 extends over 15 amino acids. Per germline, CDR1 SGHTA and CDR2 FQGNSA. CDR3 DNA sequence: TGTGCCAGCAGCTTCTGGCAGGGGAGCTCCTACGAGCAGTACTTC. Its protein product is CASSFWQGSSYEQYF.

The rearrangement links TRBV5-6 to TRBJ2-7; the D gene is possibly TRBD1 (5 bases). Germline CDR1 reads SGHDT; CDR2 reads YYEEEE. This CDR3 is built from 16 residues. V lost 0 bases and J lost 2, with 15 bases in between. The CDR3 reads CASSLVGLGDTYEQYF. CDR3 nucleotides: TGTGCCAGCAGCTTGGTAGGGTTAGGGGATACCTACGAGCAGTACTTC.

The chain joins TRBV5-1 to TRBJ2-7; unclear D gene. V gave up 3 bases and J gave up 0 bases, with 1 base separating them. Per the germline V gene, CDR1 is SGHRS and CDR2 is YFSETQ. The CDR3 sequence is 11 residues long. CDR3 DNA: TGCGCCAGCAGCTCCTCCTACGAGCAGTACTTC. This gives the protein CASSSSYEQYF.

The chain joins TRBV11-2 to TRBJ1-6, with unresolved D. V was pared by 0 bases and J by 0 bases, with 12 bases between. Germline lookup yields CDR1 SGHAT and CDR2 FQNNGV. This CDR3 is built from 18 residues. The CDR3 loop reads CASSLDLGVSSYNSPLHF. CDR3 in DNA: TGTGCCAGCAGCTTAGATCTCGGGGTGAGCTCCTATAATTCACCCCTCCACTTT.

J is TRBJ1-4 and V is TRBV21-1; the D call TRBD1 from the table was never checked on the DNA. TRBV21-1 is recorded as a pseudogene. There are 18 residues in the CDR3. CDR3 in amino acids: CASSKEETDFSTNEKLFF. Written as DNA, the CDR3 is TGTGCCAGCAGCAAAGAGGAGACAGACTTCTCAACTAATGAAAAACTGTTTTTT.

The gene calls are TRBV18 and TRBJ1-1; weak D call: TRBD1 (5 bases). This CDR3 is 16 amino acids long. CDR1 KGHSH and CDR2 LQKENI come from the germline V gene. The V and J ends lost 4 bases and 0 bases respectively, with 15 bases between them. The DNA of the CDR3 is TGTGCCAGCTCACAGGGGTTGCTGACTATGAACACTGAAGCTTTCTTT. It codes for CASSQGLLTMNTEAFF.

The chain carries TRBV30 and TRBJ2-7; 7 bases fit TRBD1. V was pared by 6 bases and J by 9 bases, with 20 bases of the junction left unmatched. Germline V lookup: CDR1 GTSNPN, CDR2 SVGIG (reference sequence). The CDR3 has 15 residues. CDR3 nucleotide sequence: TGTGCCTGTAGTTGGACAGGCGCATCCGAGCGAGGGCAGTACTTC. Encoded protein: CACSWTGASERGQYF.

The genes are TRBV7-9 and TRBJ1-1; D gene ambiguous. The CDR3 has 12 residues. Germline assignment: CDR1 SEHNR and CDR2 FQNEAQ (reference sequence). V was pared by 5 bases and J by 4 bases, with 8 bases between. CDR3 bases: TGTGCCAGCAGCCCCCGGGGCACTGAAGCTTTCTTT. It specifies CASSPRGTEAFF.

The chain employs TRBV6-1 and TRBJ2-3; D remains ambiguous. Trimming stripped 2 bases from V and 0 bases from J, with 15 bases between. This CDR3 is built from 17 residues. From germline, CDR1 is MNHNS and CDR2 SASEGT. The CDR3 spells CASSERFLSASTDTQYF. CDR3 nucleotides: TGTGCCAGCAGTGAACGTTTCCTTTCCGCTAGCACAGATACGCAGTATTTT.

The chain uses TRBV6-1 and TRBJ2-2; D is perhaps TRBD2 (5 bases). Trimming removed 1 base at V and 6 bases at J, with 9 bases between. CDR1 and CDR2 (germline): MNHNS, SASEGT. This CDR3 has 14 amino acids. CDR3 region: CASSEGSGSGELFF. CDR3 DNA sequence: TGTGCCAGCAGTGAAGGTTCGGGGTCCGGGGAGCTGTTTTTT.

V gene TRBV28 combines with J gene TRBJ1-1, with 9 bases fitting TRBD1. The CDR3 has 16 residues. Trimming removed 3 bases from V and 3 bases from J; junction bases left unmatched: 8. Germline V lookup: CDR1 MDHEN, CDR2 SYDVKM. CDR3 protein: CASSFPGTGMDTEAFF. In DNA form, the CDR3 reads TGTGCCAGCAGTTTCCCGGGGACAGGGATGGACACTGAAGCTTTCTTT. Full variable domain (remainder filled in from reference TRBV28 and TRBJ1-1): DVKVTQSSRYLVKRTGEKVFLECVQDMDHENMFWYRQDPGLGLRLIYFSYDVKMKEKGDIPEGYSVSREKKERFSLILESASTNQTSMYLCASSFPGTGMDTEAFFGQGTRLTVV.